The sequence of this T cell receptor beta chain was determined in a study of early stage breast cancer tumors. Findings and caveats of the study: Chain pairing and CD4, CD8 or FOXP3 expression were not captured. Tumors had roughly 2.4-fold higher T cell density and higher clonality than adjacent normal breast tissue.

Only in-frame clones appear in the TCRdb table, and some are missing; sequencing was by immunoSEQ multiplex PCR. Here the sample spans about 63,000 clones, roughly 80% being singletons. This CDR3 region has 14 residues. V trimming: 6 bases; J trimming: 5 bases; junction bases outside the gene matches: 8. CDR1 MNHNY and CDR2 SVGAGI come from the germline V gene (reference sequence). Comment on this clone: Its antigen is unidentified.

The TCR comes from a person aged 30 to 40 with breast cancer. The chain carries TRBV6-6 and TRBJ2-5, with 8 bases lining up with TRBD1. Material for sequencing was blood. CDR3 loop: CASSRQGAMETQYF. In nucleotides, the CDR3 is TGTGCCAGCAGCCGCCAGGGGGCGATGGAGACCCAGTACTTC.